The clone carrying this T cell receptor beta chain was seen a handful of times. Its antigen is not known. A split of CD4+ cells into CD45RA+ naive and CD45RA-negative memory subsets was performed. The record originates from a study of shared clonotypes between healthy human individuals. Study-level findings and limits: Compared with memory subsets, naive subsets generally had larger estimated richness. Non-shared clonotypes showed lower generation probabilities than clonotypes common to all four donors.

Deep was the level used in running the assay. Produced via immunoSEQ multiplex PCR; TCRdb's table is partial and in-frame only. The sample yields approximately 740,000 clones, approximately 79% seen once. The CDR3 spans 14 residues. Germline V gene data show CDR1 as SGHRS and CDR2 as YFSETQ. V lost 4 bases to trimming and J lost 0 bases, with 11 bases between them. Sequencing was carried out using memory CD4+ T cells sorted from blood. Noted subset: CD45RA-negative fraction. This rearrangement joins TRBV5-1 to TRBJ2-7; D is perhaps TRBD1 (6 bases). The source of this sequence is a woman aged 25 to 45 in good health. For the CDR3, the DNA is TGCGCCAGCAGCCCAGGGGACGCCTCCTACGAGCAGTACTTC. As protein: CASSPGDASYEQYF.